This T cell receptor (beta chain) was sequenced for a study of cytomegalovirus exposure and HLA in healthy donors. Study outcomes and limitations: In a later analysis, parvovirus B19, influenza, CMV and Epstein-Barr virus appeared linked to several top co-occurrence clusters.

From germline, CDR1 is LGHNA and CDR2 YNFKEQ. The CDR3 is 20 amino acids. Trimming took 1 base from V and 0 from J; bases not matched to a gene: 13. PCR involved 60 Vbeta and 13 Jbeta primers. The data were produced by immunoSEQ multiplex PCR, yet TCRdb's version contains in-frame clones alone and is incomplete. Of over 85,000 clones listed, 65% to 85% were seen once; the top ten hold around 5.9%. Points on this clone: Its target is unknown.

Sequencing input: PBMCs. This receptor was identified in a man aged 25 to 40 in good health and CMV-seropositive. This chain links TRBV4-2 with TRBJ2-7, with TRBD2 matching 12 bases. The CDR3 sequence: CASSQAWGLAGGPDSYEQYF. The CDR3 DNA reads TGTGCCAGCAGCCAAGCTTGGGGGCTAGCGGGGGGGCCCGACTCCTACGAGCAGTACTTC.